This T cell receptor beta chain was profiled in a study of T-cell memory formation after mild COVID-19. As for the study in general: Largely, TCR clusters stayed within a single donor. Overall study findings and caveats: Whether day 37 second-wave clones are SARS-CoV-2-specific was not confirmed. CD4+ contracting clones were found mainly in CM and EM, and CD8+ ones in EMRA.

MiXCR was run by TCRdb on the 5' RACE reads, yielding one entry per CDR3 protein. In the table there are about 440,000 distinct CDR3 sequences, 20% of which are singletons. Germline CDR1 is SEHNR and CDR2 is FQNEAQ (reference sequence). The ends were cut back, 5 bases at V and 4 bases at J, with 23 bases in the middle. This CDR3 region has 17 residues. A note on this clonotype: Its specificity is unknown.

The rearrangement uses TRBV7-9 and TRBJ1-2; D is perhaps TRBD1 (5 bases). The receptor was derived from an adult woman who had mild COVID-19 (a few samples of this study predate the infection). Cell type and time point are not known. Material for sequencing was PBMCs or a T cell subset sorted from them (not recorded which). Here the CDR3 reads CASSPSIVQGGSYGYTF. The CDR3 DNA is TGTGCCAGCAGCCCTAGTATAGTCCAGGGTGGGAGCTATGGCTACACCTTC.